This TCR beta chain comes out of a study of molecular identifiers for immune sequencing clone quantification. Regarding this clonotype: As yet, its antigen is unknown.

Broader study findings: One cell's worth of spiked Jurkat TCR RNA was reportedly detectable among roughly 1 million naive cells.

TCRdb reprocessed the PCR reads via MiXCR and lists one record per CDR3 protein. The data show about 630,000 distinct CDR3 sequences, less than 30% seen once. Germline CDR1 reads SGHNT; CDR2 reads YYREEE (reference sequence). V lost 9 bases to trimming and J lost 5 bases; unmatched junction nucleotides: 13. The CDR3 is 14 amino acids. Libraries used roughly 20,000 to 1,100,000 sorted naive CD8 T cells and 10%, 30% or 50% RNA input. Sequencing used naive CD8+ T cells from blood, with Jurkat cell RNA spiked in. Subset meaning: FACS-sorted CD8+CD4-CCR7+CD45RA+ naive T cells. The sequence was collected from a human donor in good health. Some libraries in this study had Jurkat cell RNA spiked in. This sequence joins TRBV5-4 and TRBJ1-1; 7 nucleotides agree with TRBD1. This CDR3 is CATGGGSGGTEAFF. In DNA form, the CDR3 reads TGTGCCACAGGAGGGGGCTCGGGGGGAACTGAAGCTTTCTTT.